Listed here are 11 T cell receptor beta chains from one sample, sequenced in a study of T-cell memory formation after mild COVID-19. TCRdb used MiXCR to reprocess the 5' RACE reads, holding one entry per CDR3 protein. The profile covers more than 300,000 distinct CDR3 sequences, with approximately 15% appearing a single time and around a fifth taken by the ten largest. Material: PBMCs or a T cell subset sorted from them (not recorded which). These receptors came from a man aged 18-30 years who had mild COVID-19 (a few samples of this study predate the infection). Cell type and time point are not known.

This clonotype was picked up a small number of times. The V gene is TRBV28, the J gene TRBJ2-3; a weak D match, TRBD2 (5 bases). Germline CDR1 reads MDHEN; CDR2 reads SYDVKM. There are 14 residues in the CDR3. V lost 3 bases and J lost 2, with 9 bases in between. For the CDR3, the DNA is TGTGCCAGCAGTTTCACGGGGTCCACAGATACGCAGTATTTT. This translates into CASSFTGSTDTQYF.

This clonotype came up a few times. J is TRBJ1-5 and V is TRBV7-9; TRBD1 matches 7 bases. The germline V gene has CDR1 SEHNR and CDR2 FQNEAQ (reference sequence). This CDR3 contains 15 residues. Trimming at V came to 5 bases and at J to 4 bases, leaving 8 bases not matched to a gene. The CDR3 sequence: CASSPPTGPNQPQHF. The CDR3 DNA reads TGTGCCAGCAGCCCCCCGACAGGGCCAAATCAGCCCCAGCATTTT.

This clonotype was counted many times. The chain links TRBV20-1 to TRBJ2-1; D might be TRBD2 (6 bases). Germline V gives CDR1 DFQATT, CDR2 SNEGSKA (reference sequence). This CDR3 is built from 15 residues. The ends were cut back, 0 bases at V and 2 bases at J, with 11 bases in the middle. The CDR3 is CSARDLAGPYNEQFF. CDR3 in DNA: TGCAGTGCTAGAGATTTGGCGGGGCCCTACAATGAGCAGTTCTTC.

The rearrangement links TRBV12-3 or TRBV12-4 to TRBJ2-5; D is perhaps TRBD2 (5 bases). The V end was cut by 5 bases, the J end by 5 bases, with 24 bases between. The CDR3 spans 17 residues. This chain's CDR3 is CASSPEAGGTTGETQYF. The CDR3 region has the DNA TGTGCCAGCAGTCCCGAGGCTGGCGGAACAACGGGGGAGACCCAGTACTTC.

The rearrangement links TRBV5-1 to TRBJ1-6; the match to TRBD1 covers 11 bases. CDR3 length: 18 amino acids. Germline CDR1 and CDR2: SGHRS and YFSETQ. V shed 4 bases and J 0 bases; nucleotides not matched to a gene: 6. The CDR3 spells CASSGTGGQASYNSPLHF. Here the CDR3 DNA reads TGCGCCAGCAGCGGGACAGGGGGTCAGGCCTCCTATAATTCACCCCTCCACTTT.

Here the CDR3 DNA reads TGTGCCAGCACCTACCGCAAGGGACTAGCGGGGTACAATGAGCAGTTCTTC. This encodes CASTYRKGLAGYNEQFF. The chain joins TRBV2 to TRBJ2-1; 13 bases fit TRBD2. The CDR3 runs 17 residues. J was trimmed by 4 bases and V by 7 bases; bases with no gene match: 10. Germline V gives CDR1 SNHLY, CDR2 FYNNEI. Filled out from reference TRBV2 and TRBJ2-1, the complete variable domain reads EPEVTQTPSHQVTQMGQEVILRCVPISNHLYFYWYRQILGQKVEFLVSFYNNEISEKSEIFDDQFSVERPDGSNFTLKIRSTKLEDSAMYFCASTYRKGLAGYNEQFFGPGTRLTVL.

This clonotype was observed a few times. The chain couples TRBV20-1 to TRBJ1-2; D unresolved. Deletions cut 6 bases from V and 4 bases from J, with 18 bases between. CDR3 length: 14 residues. The V gene's germline CDR1 is DFQATT and CDR2 SNEGSKA (reference sequence). The CDR3 DNA reads TGCAGTGCGCTCACCCGGTACGGAGCCTATGGCTACACCTTC. Its protein product is CSALTRYGAYGYTF.

This clonotype was observed a few times. The chain employs TRBV5-1 and TRBJ2-5, with 9 bases that match TRBD2. V shed 0 bases and J 4 bases; nucleotides not matched to a gene: 4. Germline-derived CDR1 and CDR2 are SGHRS and YFSETQ. This CDR3 is built from 15 residues. CDR3 in amino acids: CASSLGSGGPETQYF. The CDR3 region has the DNA TGCGCCAGCAGCTTGGGTAGCGGGGGACCAGAGACCCAGTACTTC.

V is TRBV20-1 and J is TRBJ2-3, with 7 bases matching TRBD2. Germline CDR1 reads DFQATT; CDR2 reads SNEGSKA (reference sequence). This CDR3 is 14 amino acids long. Trimming took 5 bases from V and 4 from J; bases not matched to a gene: 9. The CDR3 region has the DNA TGCAGTGCTGCAAGCAGCGGGGTCGCAGATACGCAGTATTTT. Translation: CSAASSGVADTQYF.

The sample holds a few counts of this clonotype. V gene TRBV7-9 combines with J gene TRBJ1-1; D not certain. Germline lookup yields CDR1 SEHNR and CDR2 FQNEAQ (reference sequence). Trimming stripped 4 bases from V and 6 bases from J, with 9 bases between. CDR3 length equals 12 residues. This CDR3 is CASSSGVAEAFF. In DNA form, the CDR3 reads TGTGCCAGCAGCTCAGGTGTAGCTGAAGCTTTCTTT.

This clonotype was seen ten or more times. This rearrangement joins TRBV7-9 to TRBJ1-2, with 8 nucleotides matching TRBD1. Germline CDR1 reads SEHNR; CDR2 reads FQNEAQ (reference sequence). The CDR3 covers 14 residues. Trimming cost V 0 bases and J 4 bases; bases outside gene matches: 1. The CDR3 sequence: CASSLATGGYGYTF. Here the CDR3 DNA reads TGTGCCAGCAGCTTAGCTACAGGGGGCTATGGCTACACCTTC. Combining the CDR3 with reference TRBV7-9 and TRBJ1-2 gives the whole variable domain DTGVSQNPRHKITKRGQNVTFRCDPISEHNRLYWYRQTLGQGPEFLTYFQNEAQLEKSRLLSDRFSAERPKGSFSTLEIQRTEQGDSAMYLCASSLATGGYGYTFGSGTRLTVV.